Given below is one T cell receptor (beta chain) in context. Its specificity is not known. Germline lookup yields CDR1 LNHNV and CDR2 YYDKDF (reference sequence). V was clipped by 0 bases and J by 2 bases; unmatched bases: 3. The CDR3 runs to 16 residues. The sample belongs to a study of T cell repertoires in cytomegalovirus infection. Study-wide context: Indications came from public TCR beta signatures; they pointed to CMV infection and to a matching HLA type.

A single record per CDR3 protein comes from TCRdb applying MiXCR to the reads. Altogether 350,000 to 500,000 distinct CDR3 sequences are present, approximately 30% being singletons, with the ten largest covering around 13%. Whole-study findings and limits: The ex vivo response was dominated by HLA-C-restricted CMV-specific TCR beta clonotypes. Carriage of CMV together with the relevant HLA was identifiable through cumulative public TCR beta family frequency.

Source material: PBMCs. The chain joins TRBV15 to TRBJ1-3; the match to TRBD1 covers 8 bases. The receptor comes from a human donor in good health (CMV status not recorded). Some clones in this sample may be carry-over from other donors' samples. CDR3 in DNA: TGTGCCACCAGCAGAGATCAGACAGGGGCTGGAAACACCATATATTTT. Its translation: CATSRDQTGAGNTIYF.